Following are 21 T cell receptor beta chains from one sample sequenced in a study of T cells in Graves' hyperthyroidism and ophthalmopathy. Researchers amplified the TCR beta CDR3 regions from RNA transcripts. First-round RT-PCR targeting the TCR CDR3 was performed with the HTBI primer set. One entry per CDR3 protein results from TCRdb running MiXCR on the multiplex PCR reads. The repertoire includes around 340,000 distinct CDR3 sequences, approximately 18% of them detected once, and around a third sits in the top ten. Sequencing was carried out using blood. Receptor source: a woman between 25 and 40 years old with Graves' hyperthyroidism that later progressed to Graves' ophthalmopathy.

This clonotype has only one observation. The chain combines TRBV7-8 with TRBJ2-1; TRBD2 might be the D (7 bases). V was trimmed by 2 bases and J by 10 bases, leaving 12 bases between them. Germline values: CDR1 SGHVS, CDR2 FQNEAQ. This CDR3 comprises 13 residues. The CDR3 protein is CASSLRGAGEQFF. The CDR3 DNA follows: TGTGCCAGCAGCTTACGGGGGGCCGGGGAGCAGTTCTTC.

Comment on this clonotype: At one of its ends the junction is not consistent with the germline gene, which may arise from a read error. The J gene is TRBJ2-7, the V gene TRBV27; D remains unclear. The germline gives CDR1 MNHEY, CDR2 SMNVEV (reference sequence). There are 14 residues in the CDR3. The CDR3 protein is CASSLFQSSYEKYF. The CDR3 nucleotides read TGTGCCAGCAGTTTATTTCAGAGCTCCTACGAGAAGTACTTC.

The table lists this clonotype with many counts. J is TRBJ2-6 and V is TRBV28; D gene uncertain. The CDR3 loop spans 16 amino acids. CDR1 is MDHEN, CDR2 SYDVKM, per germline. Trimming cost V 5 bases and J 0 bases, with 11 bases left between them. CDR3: CASSGQDNSGANVLTF. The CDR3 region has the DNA TGTGCCAGCAGTGGGCAAGACAACTCTGGGGCCAACGTCCTGACTTTC.

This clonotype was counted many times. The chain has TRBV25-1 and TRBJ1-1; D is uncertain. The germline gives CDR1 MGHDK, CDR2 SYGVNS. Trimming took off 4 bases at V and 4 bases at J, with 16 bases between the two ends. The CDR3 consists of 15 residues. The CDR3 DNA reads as TGTGCCAGCAGTGGGGCCGTTATGGGGAGCACTGAAGCTTTCTTT. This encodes CASSGAVMGSTEAFF.

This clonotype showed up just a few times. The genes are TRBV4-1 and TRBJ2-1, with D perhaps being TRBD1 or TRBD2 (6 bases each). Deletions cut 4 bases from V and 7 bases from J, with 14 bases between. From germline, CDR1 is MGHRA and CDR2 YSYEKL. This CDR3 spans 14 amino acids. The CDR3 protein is CASSPKGGKNEQFF. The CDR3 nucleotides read TGCGCCAGCAGCCCGAAAGGGGGGAAGAATGAGCAGTTCTTC.

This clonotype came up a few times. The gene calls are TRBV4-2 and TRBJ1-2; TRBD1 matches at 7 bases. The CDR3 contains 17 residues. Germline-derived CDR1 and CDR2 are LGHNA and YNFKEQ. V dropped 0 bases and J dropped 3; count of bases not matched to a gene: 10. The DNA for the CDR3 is TGTGCCAGCAGCCAAGACCACGACAGGGCCCGCCACTATGGCTACACCTTC. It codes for CASSQDHDRARHYGYTF.

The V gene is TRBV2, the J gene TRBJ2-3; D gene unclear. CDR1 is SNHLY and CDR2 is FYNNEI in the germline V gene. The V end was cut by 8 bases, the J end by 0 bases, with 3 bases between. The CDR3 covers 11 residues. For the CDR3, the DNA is TGTGCCAGCCCGAGCACAGATACGCAGTATTTT. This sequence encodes CASPSTDTQYF. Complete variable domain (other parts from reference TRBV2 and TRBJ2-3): EPEVTQTPSHQVTQMGQEVILRCVPISNHLYFYWYRQILGQKVEFLVSFYNNEISEKSEIFDDQFSVERPDGSNFTLKIRSTKLEDSAMYFCASPSTDTQYFGPGTRLTVL.

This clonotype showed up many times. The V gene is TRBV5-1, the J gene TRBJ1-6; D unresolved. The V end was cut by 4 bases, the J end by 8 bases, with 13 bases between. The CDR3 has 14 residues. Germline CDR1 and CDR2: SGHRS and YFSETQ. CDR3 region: CASSLDRNYSPLHF. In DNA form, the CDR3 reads TGCGCCAGCAGCCTGGACCGGAATTATTCACCCCTCCACTTT.

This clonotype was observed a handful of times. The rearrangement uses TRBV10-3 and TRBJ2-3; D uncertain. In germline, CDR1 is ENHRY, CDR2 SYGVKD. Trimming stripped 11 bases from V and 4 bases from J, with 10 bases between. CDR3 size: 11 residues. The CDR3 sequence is CAAKSSDTQYF. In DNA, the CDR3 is TGTGCCGCGAAAAGTTCAGATACGCAGTATTTT.

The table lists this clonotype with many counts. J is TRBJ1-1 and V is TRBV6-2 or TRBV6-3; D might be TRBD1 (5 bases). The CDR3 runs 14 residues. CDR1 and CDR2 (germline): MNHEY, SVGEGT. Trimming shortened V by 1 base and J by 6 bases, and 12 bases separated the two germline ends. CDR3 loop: CASSYLGGFAEAFF. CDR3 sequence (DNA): TGTGCCAGCAGTTACTTGGGGGGGTTCGCTGAAGCTTTCTTT.

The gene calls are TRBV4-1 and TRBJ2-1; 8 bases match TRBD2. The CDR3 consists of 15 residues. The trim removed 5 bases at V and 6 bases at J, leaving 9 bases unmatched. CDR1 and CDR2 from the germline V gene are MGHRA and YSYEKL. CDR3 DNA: TGCGCCAGCAGCTTTTTTAGCGGGAATCTCAATGAGCAGTTCTTC. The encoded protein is CASSFFSGNLNEQFF.

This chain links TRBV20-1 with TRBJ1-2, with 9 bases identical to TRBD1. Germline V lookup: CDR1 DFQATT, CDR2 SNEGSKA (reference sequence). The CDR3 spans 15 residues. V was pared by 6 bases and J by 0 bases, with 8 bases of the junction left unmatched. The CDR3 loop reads CSARATGGANYGYTF. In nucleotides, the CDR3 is TGCAGTGCCCGGGCGACAGGGGGAGCTAACTATGGCTACACCTTC.

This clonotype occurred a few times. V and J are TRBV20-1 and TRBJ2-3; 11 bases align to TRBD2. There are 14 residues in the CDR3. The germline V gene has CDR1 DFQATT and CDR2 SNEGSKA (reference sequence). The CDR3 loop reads CSAYSGRATDTQYF. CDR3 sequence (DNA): TGCAGCGCCTATAGCGGGAGGGCCACAGATACGCAGTATTTT.

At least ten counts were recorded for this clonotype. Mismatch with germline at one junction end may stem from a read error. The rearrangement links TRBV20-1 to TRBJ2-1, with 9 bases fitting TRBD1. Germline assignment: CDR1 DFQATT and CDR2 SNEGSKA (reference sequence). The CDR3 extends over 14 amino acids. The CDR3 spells CSARGQGRINEQFF. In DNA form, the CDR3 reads TGCAGTGCAAGAGGACAGGGGCGCATCAATGAGCAGTTCTTC.

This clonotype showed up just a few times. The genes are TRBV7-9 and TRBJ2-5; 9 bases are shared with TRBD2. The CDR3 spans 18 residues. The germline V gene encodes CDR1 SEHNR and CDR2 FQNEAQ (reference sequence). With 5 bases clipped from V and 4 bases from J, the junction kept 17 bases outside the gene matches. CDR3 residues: CASSGSFSAGGRGETQYF. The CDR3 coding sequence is TGTGCCAGCAGCGGGTCATTTTCAGCGGGAGGTCGGGGAGAGACCCAGTACTTC.

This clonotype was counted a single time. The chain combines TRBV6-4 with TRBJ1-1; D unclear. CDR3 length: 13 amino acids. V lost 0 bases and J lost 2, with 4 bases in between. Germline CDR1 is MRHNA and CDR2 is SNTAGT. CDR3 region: CASSDSDNTEAFF. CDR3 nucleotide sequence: TGTGCCAGCAGTGACTCGGACAACACTGAAGCTTTCTTT.

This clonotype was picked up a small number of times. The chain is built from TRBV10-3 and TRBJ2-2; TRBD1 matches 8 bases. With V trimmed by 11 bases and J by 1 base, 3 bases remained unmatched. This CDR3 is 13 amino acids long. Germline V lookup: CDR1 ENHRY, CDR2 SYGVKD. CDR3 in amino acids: CAGGTGNTGELFF. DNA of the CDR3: TGTGCCGGGGGGACAGGGAACACCGGGGAGCTGTTTTTT.

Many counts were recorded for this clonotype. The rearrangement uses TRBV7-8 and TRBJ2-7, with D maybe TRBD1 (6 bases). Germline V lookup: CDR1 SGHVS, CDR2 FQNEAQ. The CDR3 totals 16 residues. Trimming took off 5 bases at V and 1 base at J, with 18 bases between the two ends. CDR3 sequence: CASSASTGSASYEQYF. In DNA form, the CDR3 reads TGTGCCAGCAGCGCATCGACAGGATCCGCTTCCTACGAGCAGTACTTC.

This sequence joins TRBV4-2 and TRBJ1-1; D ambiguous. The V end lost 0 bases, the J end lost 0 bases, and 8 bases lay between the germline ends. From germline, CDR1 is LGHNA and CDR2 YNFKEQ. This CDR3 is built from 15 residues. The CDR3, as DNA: TGTGCCAGCAGCCAAGAGTTGCAGTTGAACACTGAAGCTTTCTTT. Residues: CASSQELQLNTEAFF.

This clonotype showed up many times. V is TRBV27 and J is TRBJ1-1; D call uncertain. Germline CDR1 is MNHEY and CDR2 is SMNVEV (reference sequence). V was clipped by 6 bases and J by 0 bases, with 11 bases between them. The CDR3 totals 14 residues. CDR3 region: CASSRVALNTEAFF. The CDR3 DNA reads TGTGCCAGCAGCCGGGTTGCGCTGAACACTGAAGCTTTCTTT.

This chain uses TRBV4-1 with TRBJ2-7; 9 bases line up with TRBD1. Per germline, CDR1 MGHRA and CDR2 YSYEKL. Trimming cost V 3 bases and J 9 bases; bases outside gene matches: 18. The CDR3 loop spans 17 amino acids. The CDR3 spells CASSQGRLPGQGIGQYF. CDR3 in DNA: TGCGCCAGCAGCCAGGGGCGATTACCGGGACAGGGAATAGGGCAGTACTTC.